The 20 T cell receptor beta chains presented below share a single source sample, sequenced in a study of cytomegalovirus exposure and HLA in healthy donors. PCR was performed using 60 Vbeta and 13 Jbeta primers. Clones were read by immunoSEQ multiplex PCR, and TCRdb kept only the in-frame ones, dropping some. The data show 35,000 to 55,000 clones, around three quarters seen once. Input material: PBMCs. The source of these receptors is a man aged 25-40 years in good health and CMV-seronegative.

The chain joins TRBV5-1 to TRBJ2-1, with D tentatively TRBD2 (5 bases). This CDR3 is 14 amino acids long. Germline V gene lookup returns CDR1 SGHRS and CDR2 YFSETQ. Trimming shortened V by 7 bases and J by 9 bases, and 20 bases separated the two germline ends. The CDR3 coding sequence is TGCGCCAGCTTCCTGGACCTTCGAGGGAGTGAGCAGTTCTTC. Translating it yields CASFLDLRGSEQFF.

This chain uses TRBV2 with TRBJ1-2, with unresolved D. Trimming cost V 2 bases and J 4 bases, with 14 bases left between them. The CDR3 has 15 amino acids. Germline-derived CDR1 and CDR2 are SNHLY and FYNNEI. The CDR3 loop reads CASSEFSGSGYGYTF. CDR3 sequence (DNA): TGTGCCAGCAGTGAATTCTCGGGGTCGGGCTATGGCTACACCTTC.

The CDR3 sequence: CASSPRTGRTEAFF. The CDR3 DNA reads as TGTGCCAGCAGTCCACGGACAGGAAGGACTGAAGCTTTCTTT. V usage is TRBV27 and J usage is TRBJ1-1, with 7 bases fitting TRBD1. CDR1 MNHEY and CDR2 SMNVEV come from the germline V gene (reference sequence). CDR3 length: 14 residues. Trimming at V came to 5 bases and at J to 5 bases, leaving 8 bases not matched to a gene.

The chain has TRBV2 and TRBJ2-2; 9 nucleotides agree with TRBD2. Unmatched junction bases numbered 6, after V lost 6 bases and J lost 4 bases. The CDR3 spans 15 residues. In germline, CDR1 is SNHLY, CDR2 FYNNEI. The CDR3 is CASRASSGTTGELFF. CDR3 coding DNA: TGTGCCAGCAGGGCATCTAGCGGGACCACCGGGGAGCTGTTTTTT.

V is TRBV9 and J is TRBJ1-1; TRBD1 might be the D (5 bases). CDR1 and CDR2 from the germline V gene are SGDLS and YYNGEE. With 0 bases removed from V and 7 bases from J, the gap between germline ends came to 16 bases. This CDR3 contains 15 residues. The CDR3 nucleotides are TGTGCCAGCAGCGTAGGGTGGCAGGGTGCCGGTGAAGCTTTCTTT. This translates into CASSVGWQGAGEAFF.

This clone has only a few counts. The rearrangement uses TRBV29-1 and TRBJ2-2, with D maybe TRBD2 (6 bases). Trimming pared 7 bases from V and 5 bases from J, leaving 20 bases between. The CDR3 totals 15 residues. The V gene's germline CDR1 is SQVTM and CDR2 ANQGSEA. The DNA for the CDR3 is TGCAGCGCCCTAATACCAAGCGGGCAAACCGGGGAGCTGTTTTTT. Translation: CSALIPSGQTGELFF.

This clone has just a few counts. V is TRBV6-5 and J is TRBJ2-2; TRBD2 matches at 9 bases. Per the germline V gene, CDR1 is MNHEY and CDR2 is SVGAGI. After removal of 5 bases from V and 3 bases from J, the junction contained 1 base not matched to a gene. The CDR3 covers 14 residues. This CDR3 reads CASSVAGDTGELFF. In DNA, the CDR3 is TGTGCCAGCAGTGTAGCGGGAGACACCGGGGAGCTGTTTTTT.

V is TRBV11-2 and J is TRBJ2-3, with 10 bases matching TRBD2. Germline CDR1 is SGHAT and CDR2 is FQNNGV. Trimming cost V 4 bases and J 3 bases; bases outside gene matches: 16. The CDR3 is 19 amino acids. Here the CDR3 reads CASSSFWGLAGEGTDTQYF. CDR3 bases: TGTGCCAGCAGCTCCTTCTGGGGGCTAGCGGGAGAGGGGACAGATACGCAGTATTTT. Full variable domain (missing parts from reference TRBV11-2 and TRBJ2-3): EAGVAQSPRYKIIEKRQSVAFWCNPISGHATLYWYQQILGQGPKLLIQFQNNGVVDDSQLPKDRFSAERLKGVDSTLKIQPAKLEDSAVYLCASSSFWGLAGEGTDTQYFGPGTRLTVL.

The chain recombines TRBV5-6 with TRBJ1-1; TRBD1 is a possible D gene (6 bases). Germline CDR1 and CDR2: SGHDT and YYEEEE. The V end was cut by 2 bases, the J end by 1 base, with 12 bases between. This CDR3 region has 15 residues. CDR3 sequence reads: CASSFLQGENTEAFF. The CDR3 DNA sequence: TGTGCCAGCAGCTTCTTACAGGGTGAGAACACTGAAGCTTTCTTT.

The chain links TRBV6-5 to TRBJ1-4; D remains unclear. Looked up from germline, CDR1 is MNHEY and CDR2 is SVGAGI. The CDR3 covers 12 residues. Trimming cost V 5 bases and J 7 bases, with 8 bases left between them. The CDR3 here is CASSTRGEKLFF. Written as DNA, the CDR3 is TGTGCCAGCAGTACCCGGGGTGAAAAACTGTTTTTT.

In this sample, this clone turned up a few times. As DNA, the CDR3 is TGTGCCAGTAGTATAAAGGGAAGGGCAGGGGGCGGAACTGGGGCCAACGTCCTGACTTTC. This translates into CASSIKGRAGGGTGANVLTF. The genes are TRBV19 and TRBJ2-6, with 8 bases identical to TRBD1. The V gene's germline CDR1 is LNHDA and CDR2 SQIVND (reference sequence). The V and J ends lost 2 bases and 2 bases, in that order; junction bases with no gene match: 14. The CDR3 has 20 amino acids.

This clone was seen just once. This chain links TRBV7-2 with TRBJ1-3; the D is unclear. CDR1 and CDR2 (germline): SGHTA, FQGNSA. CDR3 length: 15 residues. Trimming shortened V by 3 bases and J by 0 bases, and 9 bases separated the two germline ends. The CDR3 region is CASSFSGASGNTIYF. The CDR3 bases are TGTGCCAGCAGCTTTTCGGGAGCCTCTGGAAACACCATATATTTT.

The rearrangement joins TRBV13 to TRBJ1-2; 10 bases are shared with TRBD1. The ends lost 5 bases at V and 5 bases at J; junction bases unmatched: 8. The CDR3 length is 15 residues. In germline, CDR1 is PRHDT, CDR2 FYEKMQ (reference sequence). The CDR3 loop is CASSKNLGQGYGYTF. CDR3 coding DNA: TGTGCCAGCAGCAAAAACCTGGGACAGGGGTATGGCTACACCTTC.

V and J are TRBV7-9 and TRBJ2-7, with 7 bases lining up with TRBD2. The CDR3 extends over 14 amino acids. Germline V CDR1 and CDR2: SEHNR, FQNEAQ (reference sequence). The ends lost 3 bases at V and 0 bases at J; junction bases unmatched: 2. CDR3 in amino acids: CASSFREGSYEQYF. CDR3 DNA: TGTGCCAGCAGCTTTAGGGAGGGCTCCTACGAGCAGTACTTC.

CDR3 coding DNA: TGTGCCAGCAGCCTCGGACAGACATATGGCTACACCTTC. Amino acid sequence: CASSLGQTYGYTF. V usage is TRBV5-6 and J usage is TRBJ1-2; D possibly corresponds to TRBD1 (6 bases). The germline CDR1 and CDR2 sequences are SGHDT and YYEEEE. CDR3 size: 13 residues. Trimming pared 4 bases from V and 5 bases from J, leaving 12 bases between.

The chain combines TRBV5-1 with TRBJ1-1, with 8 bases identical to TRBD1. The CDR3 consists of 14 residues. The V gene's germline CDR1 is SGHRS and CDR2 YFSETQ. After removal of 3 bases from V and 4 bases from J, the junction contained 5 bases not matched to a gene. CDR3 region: CASSSITGGTEAFF. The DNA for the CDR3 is TGCGCCAGCAGCTCCATAACAGGGGGCACTGAAGCTTTCTTT.

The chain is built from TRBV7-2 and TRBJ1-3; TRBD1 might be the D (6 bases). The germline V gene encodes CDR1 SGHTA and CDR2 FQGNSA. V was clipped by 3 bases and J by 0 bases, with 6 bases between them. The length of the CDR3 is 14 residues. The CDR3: CASSLDSSGNTIYF. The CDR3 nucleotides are TGTGCCAGCAGCTTGGACAGCTCTGGAAACACCATATATTTT.

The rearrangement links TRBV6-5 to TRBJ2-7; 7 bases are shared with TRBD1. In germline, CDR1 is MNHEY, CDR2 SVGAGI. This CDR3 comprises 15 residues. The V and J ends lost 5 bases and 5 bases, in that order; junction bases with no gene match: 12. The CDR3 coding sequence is TGTGCCAGCAGTGCTGACAGGGAGTCTACCCACGAGCAGTACTTC. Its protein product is CASSADRESTHEQYF.

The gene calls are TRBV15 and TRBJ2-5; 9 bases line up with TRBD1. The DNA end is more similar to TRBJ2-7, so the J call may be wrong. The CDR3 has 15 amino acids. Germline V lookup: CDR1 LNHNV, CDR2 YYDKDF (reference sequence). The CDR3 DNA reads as TGTGCCACCAGCAGCCTGGACAGGGGTTCCTACGAGCAGTACTTC. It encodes CATSSLDRGSYEQYF.

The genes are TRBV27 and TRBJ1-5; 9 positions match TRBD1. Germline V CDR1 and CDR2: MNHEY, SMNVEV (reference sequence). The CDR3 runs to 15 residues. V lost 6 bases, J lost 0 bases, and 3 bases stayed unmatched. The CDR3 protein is CASRWTGASNQPQHF. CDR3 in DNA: TGTGCCAGCAGATGGACAGGGGCTAGCAATCAGCCCCAGCATTTT.